This T cell receptor beta chain was recorded in a study of tumor and adjacent non-tumor tissue in lung cancer. RNA was extracted from bulk tissue without any cell sorting. The library came from three nested PCR rounds adapted from ARM-PCR protocols. Each CDR3 protein gets one entry after TCRdb re-called the multiplex PCR reads with MiXCR. The sample includes some 78,000 distinct CDR3 sequences, 75% to 90% of them seen just once. The CDR3 runs to 14 residues. The V gene's germline CDR1 is DFQATT and CDR2 SNEGSKA (reference sequence). As regards this clonotype: Its antigen remains unknown.

Points from the study as a whole: Tumor tissue had significantly higher TCR diversity than normal lung. In normal lung, the top 100 clones were significantly more dominant than in tumor.

The sample consisted of lung tumor tissue. This TCR came from a woman aged 45-60 years with non-small cell lung cancer. The chain has TRBV20-1 and TRBJ2-7; D gene unclear. The DNA end is a closer match to TRBJ2-1, so the J assignment may be wrong. The CDR3 nucleotides read TGCAGTGCAAAAACCGGGCAGGTTGCCTGCGTGCAGTTCTTC. Protein sequence: CSAKTGQVACVQFF.